The 26 T cell receptor beta chains in this list originate from one sample, sequenced in a study of PD-L1 blockade in urothelial cancer. Data came from immunoSEQ multiplex PCR; TCRdb stores just in-frame clones and leaves some out. There are over 100,000 clones in the sample; 91% occur only once, and approximately 3.5% lies in the top ten. The time point was: peripheral blood 6 weeks after treatment start. The material sequenced was PBMCs, taken around atezolizumab (anti-PD-L1) treatment. These receptors were taken from a man aged 55 to 70 with urothelial cancer.

V gene TRBV28 combines with J gene TRBJ2-2; 9 nucleotides match TRBD2. Germline loops: CDR1 MDHEN, CDR2 SYDVKM. The CDR3 consists of 14 residues. After removal of 4 bases from V and 7 bases from J, the junction contained 4 bases not matched to a gene. The CDR3 DNA is TGTGCCAGCAGTTGGCGGGAGGGCCTCGGGGAGCTGTTTTTT. Its protein product is CASSWREGLGELFF.

The chain couples TRBV6-6 to TRBJ1-4; 12 positions match TRBD1. With 9 bases clipped from V and 2 bases from J, the junction kept 7 bases outside the gene matches. Germline-derived CDR1 and CDR2 are MNHNY and SVGAGI (reference sequence). The CDR3 is 16 amino acids. The CDR3, as DNA: TGTGCCAGTTCGGGACAGGGGGCGCGCACTAATGAAAAACTGTTTTTT. Translating gives CASSGQGARTNEKLFF.

This clone has only a few counts. The rearrangement uses TRBV6-5 and TRBJ1-5; 10 bases agree with TRBD1. Germline V CDR1 and CDR2: MNHEY, SVGAGI. The V segment lost 5 bases and the J segment 7 bases; nucleotides outside the gene matches: 8. This CDR3 comprises 15 residues. This chain's CDR3 is CASSPDRGRGQPQHF. The CDR3 nucleotides are TGTGCCAGCAGTCCAGACAGGGGGCGAGGGCAGCCCCAGCATTTT.

This clone is a singleton in its sample. This chain connects TRBV2 to TRBJ1-1, with 7 nucleotides matching TRBD1. CDR3 length equals 14 residues. Germline CDR1 SNHLY, CDR2 FYNNEI. With V trimmed by 5 bases and J by 4 bases, 7 bases remained unmatched. The CDR3 DNA reads TGTGCCAGCAGTTGGACAGGCATGGGCACTGAAGCTTTCTTT. This sequence encodes CASSWTGMGTEAFF. The full variable domain, in which reference TRBV2 and TRBJ1-1 provide the parts outside the CDR3, is EPEVTQTPSHQVTQMGQEVILRCVPISNHLYFYWYRQILGQKVEFLVSFYNNEISEKSEIFDDQFSVERPDGSNFTLKIRSTKLEDSAMYFCASSWTGMGTEAFFGQGTRLTVV.

This clone occurred once. The chain joins TRBV4-3 to TRBJ1-2, with 8 bases aligning to TRBD1. The germline CDR1 and CDR2 sequences are LGHNA and YSLEER. This CDR3 comprises 15 residues. V lost 4 bases, J lost 5 bases, and 9 bases stayed unmatched. The CDR3, as DNA: TGCGCCAGCAGCCCACAGGGGGTCGGAAAATATGGCTACACCTTC. Its protein is CASSPQGVGKYGYTF.

The sample holds one count of this clone. The V gene is TRBV5-1, the J gene TRBJ2-5, with TRBD2 identical over 11 bases. The V gene's germline CDR1 is SGHRS and CDR2 YFSETQ. V shed 5 bases and J 5 bases; nucleotides not matched to a gene: 2. This CDR3 is built from 13 residues. The CDR3 nucleotides read TGCGCCAGCAGGACTAGCGGGGCGGAGACCCAGTACTTC. As protein: CASRTSGAETQYF.

The V and J genes are TRBV5-1 and TRBJ2-3; 9 bases align to TRBD2. The CDR3 contains 16 residues. With 0 bases clipped from V and 4 bases from J, the junction kept 6 bases outside the gene matches. Germline assignment: CDR1 SGHRS and CDR2 YFSETQ. CDR3 nucleotide sequence: TGCGCCAGCAGCTTGGGAGCGGGGGGAGTGGCAGATACGCAGTATTTT. Its translation is CASSLGAGGVADTQYF.

The rearrangement joins TRBV6-4 to TRBJ2-6, with D perhaps TRBD1 (6 bases). The V end lost 0 bases, the J end lost 0 bases, and 27 bases lay between the germline ends. CDR3 size: 23 residues. CDR1 is MRHNA, CDR2 SNTAGT, per germline. CDR3 sequence: CASSDSSRFESGTYYSGANVLTF. DNA of the CDR3: TGTGCCAGCAGTGACTCGAGTCGGTTTGAATCCGGGACATATTACTCTGGGGCCAACGTCCTGACTTTC.

This clone was seen a few times. The chain recombines TRBV28 with TRBJ2-3; 11 nucleotides align to TRBD2. Germline V gives CDR1 MDHEN, CDR2 SYDVKM. The trim removed 4 bases at V and 2 bases at J, leaving 5 bases unmatched. The CDR3 sequence is 16 residues long. CDR3 region: CASSSTSGSFTDTQYF. CDR3 sequence (DNA): TGTGCCAGCAGTTCCACTAGCGGGAGCTTCACAGATACGCAGTATTTT.

V and J are TRBV5-6 and TRBJ2-7, with a tentative D call TRBD2 (6 bases). The germline gives CDR1 SGHDT, CDR2 YYEEEE. This CDR3 comprises 15 residues. V was trimmed by 7 bases and J by 0 bases, leaving 17 bases between them. CDR3 loop: CASGPTGLSSYEQYF. CDR3 coding DNA: TGTGCCAGCGGGCCTACGGGACTTAGCTCCTACGAGCAGTACTTC.

V gene TRBV28 combines with J gene TRBJ1-2, with TRBD1 as a possible D gene (5 bases). CDR1 is MDHEN and CDR2 is SYDVKM in the germline V gene. Deletions cut 9 bases from V and 3 bases from J, with 17 bases between. The CDR3 is 14 residues long. The CDR3 loop is CASGAQGFDYGYTF. The CDR3 DNA is TGTGCCAGTGGGGCTCAAGGGTTCGACTATGGCTACACCTTC.

The chain recombines TRBV2 with TRBJ1-5, with D possibly being TRBD1 (5 bases). Per germline, CDR1 SNHLY and CDR2 FYNNEI. CDR3 length: 15 amino acids. Trimming took 6 bases from V and 4 from J, leaving 16 bases between them. CDR3 residues: CASSPNGATNQPQHF. CDR3 DNA: TGTGCCAGCAGCCCAAATGGGGCCACTAATCAGCCCCAGCATTTT.

This clone was seen just once. J is TRBJ2-7 and V is TRBV2, with TRBD1 as a possible D gene (5 bases). The CDR3 contains 14 residues. V dropped 3 bases and J dropped 2 bases, with 11 bases sitting between them. CDR1 SNHLY and CDR2 FYNNEI come from the germline V gene. CDR3 in amino acids: CASSDLAGPYEQYF. DNA of the CDR3: TGTGCCAGCAGTGATCTGGCAGGGCCCTACGAGCAGTACTTC.

This clone was observed a few times. The rearrangement uses TRBV9 and TRBJ2-3; D is perhaps TRBD1 (6 bases). This CDR3 is built from 15 residues. V was trimmed by 6 bases and J by 4 bases, leaving 18 bases between them. Germline lookup yields CDR1 SGDLS and CDR2 YYNGEE. The DNA of the CDR3 is TGTGCCAGCAACAAGGACCCGGGACAATCAGATACGCAGTATTTT. Its protein is CASNKDPGQSDTQYF.

This chain connects TRBV10-3 to TRBJ2-5; 7 nucleotides line up with TRBD1. The CDR3 is made up of 12 amino acids. With 11 bases clipped from V and 2 bases from J, the junction kept 5 bases outside the gene matches. CDR1 ENHRY and CDR2 SYGVKD come from the germline V gene. The CDR3 nucleotides are TGTGCCGTCCGGGACAGACAAGAGACCCAGTACTTC. Amino acid sequence: CAVRDRQETQYF.

The chain carries TRBV30 and TRBJ2-3; the match to TRBD2 covers 13 bases. The length of the CDR3 is 15 residues. Germline V gene sequence: CDR1 GTSNPN, CDR2 SVGIG (reference sequence). The V gene end was trimmed by 3 bases and the J gene end by 4 bases; junction bases not matched to a gene: 4. In nucleotides, the CDR3 is TGTGCCTGGAGCCTACTAGCGGGAGGGCCAGATACGCAGTATTTT. The encoded protein is CAWSLLAGGPDTQYF.

Remarks on this clone: The same CDR3 is also encoded by other DNA sequences in this sample. The rearrangement joins TRBV6-1 to TRBJ1-5; 8 positions agree with TRBD1. Germline CDR1 is MNHNS and CDR2 is SASEGT. CDR3 length: 15 amino acids. V lost 6 bases and J lost 2; bases outside the gene matches: 6. The CDR3 sequence: CASRKDRVGNQPQHF. CDR3 coding DNA: TGTGCCAGCAGGAAGGACAGGGTTGGCAATCAGCCCCAGCATTTT.

As regards this clone: The sample contains more than one DNA sequence encoding this CDR3. The J gene is TRBJ1-4, the V gene TRBV5-8, with a weak D call TRBD1 (6 bases). The CDR3 sequence is 15 residues long. Germline-derived CDR1 and CDR2 are SGHTS and YDEGEE. Trimming removed 2 bases at V and 2 bases at J, with 10 bases between. The DNA for the CDR3 is TGTGCCAGCAGCTTAACAGGGATCACTAATGAAAAACTGTTTTTT. Translated, it gives CASSLTGITNEKLFF.

This chain joins TRBV7-3 and TRBJ2-1, with TRBD2 identical over 8 bases. V shed 3 bases and J 3 bases; nucleotides not matched to a gene: 4. CDR3 length: 15 residues. Germline V gene sequence: CDR1 SGHTA, CDR2 FQGTGA. The CDR3 nucleotides read TGTGCCAGCAGCTTCGAGCGGGGGAGCTACAATGAGCAGTTCTTC. Encoded protein: CASSFERGSYNEQFF. The full variable domain, completed using reference TRBV7-3 and TRBJ2-1, is GAGVSQTPSNKVTEKGKYVELRCDPISGHTALYWYRQSLGQGPEFLIYFQGTGAADDSGLPNDRFFAVRPEGSVSTLKIQRTERGDSAVYLCASSFERGSYNEQFFGPGTRLTVL.

The genes are TRBV7-9 and TRBJ2-5, with 10 bases fitting TRBD1. The CDR3 spans 15 residues. Trimming removed 5 bases from V and 3 bases from J; junction bases left unmatched: 6. Germline lookup yields CDR1 SEHNR and CDR2 FQNEAQ (reference sequence). The CDR3 DNA follows: TGTGCCAGCAGCCAGGGGACAGGGGTCAAAGAGACCCAGTACTTC. Its protein product is CASSQGTGVKETQYF.

This chain's CDR3 is CASSQVVTGSQPQHF. The DNA for the CDR3 is TGCGCCAGCAGCCAAGTTGTGACAGGGAGTCAGCCCCAGCATTTT. This sequence joins TRBV4-1 and TRBJ1-5; 7 bases line up with TRBD1. This CDR3 contains 15 residues. V shed 1 base and J 6 bases; nucleotides not matched to a gene: 6. From germline, CDR1 is MGHRA and CDR2 YSYEKL.

This clone was recorded once. The gene calls are TRBV7-2 and TRBJ2-1, with 13 bases matching TRBD2. CDR1 is SGHTA and CDR2 is FQGNSA in the germline V gene. The CDR3 sequence is 15 residues long. Unmatched junction bases numbered 2, after V lost 4 bases and J lost 5 bases. The CDR3 region has the DNA TGTGCCAGCAGCTCCGGACTAGCGGGGGACAATGAGCAGTTCTTC. Its protein is CASSSGLAGDNEQFF. The variable domain in full, with the rest retrieved from reference TRBV7-2 and TRBJ2-1, is GAGVSQSPSNKVTEKGKDVELRCDPISGHTALYWYRQSLGQGLEFLIYFQGNSAPDKSGLPSDRFSAERTGGSVSTLTIQRTQQEDSAVYLCASSSGLAGDNEQFFGPGTRLTVL.

CDR3 sequence (DNA): TGTGCCAGCAGCTCACTACAGGGAAGCGGGAGGTTGAGTGGCGAGACCCAGTACTTC. Translating gives CASSSLQGSGRLSGETQYF. The chain links TRBV11-1 to TRBJ2-5; 9 nucleotides match TRBD2. Trimming cost V 4 bases and J 5 bases; bases outside gene matches: 20. Germline V gene lookup returns CDR1 SGHAT and CDR2 FQDESV (reference sequence). The CDR3 has 19 residues.

J is TRBJ2-2 and V is TRBV7-2, with D hard to call. CDR1 is SGHTA, CDR2 FQGNSA, per germline. Trimming pared 2 bases from V and 5 bases from J, leaving 12 bases between. The CDR3 consists of 15 residues. The CDR3 DNA sequence: TGTGCCAGCAGCTTAAGGCTAGGTGGGACCGGGGAGCTGTTTTTT. Amino acids: CASSLRLGGTGELFF.

This chain uses TRBV4-3 with TRBJ2-7; a weak D match, TRBD1 (5 bases). The germline gives CDR1 LGHNA, CDR2 YSLEER. Trimming cost V 0 bases and J 5 bases, with 11 bases left between them. The CDR3 is made up of 14 amino acids. The CDR3 reads CASSQDYRSNEQYF. CDR3 coding DNA: TGCGCCAGCAGCCAAGACTACAGGAGCAACGAGCAGTACTTC.

V is TRBV5-1 and J is TRBJ1-4; the D is unclear. The CDR3 runs to 15 residues. Germline values: CDR1 SGHRS, CDR2 YFSETQ. The ends were cut back, 0 bases at V and 4 bases at J, with 10 bases in the middle. CDR3 region: CASSLAGSYNEKLFF. CDR3 DNA: TGCGCCAGCAGCTTGGCCGGGAGTTATAATGAAAAACTGTTTTTT.